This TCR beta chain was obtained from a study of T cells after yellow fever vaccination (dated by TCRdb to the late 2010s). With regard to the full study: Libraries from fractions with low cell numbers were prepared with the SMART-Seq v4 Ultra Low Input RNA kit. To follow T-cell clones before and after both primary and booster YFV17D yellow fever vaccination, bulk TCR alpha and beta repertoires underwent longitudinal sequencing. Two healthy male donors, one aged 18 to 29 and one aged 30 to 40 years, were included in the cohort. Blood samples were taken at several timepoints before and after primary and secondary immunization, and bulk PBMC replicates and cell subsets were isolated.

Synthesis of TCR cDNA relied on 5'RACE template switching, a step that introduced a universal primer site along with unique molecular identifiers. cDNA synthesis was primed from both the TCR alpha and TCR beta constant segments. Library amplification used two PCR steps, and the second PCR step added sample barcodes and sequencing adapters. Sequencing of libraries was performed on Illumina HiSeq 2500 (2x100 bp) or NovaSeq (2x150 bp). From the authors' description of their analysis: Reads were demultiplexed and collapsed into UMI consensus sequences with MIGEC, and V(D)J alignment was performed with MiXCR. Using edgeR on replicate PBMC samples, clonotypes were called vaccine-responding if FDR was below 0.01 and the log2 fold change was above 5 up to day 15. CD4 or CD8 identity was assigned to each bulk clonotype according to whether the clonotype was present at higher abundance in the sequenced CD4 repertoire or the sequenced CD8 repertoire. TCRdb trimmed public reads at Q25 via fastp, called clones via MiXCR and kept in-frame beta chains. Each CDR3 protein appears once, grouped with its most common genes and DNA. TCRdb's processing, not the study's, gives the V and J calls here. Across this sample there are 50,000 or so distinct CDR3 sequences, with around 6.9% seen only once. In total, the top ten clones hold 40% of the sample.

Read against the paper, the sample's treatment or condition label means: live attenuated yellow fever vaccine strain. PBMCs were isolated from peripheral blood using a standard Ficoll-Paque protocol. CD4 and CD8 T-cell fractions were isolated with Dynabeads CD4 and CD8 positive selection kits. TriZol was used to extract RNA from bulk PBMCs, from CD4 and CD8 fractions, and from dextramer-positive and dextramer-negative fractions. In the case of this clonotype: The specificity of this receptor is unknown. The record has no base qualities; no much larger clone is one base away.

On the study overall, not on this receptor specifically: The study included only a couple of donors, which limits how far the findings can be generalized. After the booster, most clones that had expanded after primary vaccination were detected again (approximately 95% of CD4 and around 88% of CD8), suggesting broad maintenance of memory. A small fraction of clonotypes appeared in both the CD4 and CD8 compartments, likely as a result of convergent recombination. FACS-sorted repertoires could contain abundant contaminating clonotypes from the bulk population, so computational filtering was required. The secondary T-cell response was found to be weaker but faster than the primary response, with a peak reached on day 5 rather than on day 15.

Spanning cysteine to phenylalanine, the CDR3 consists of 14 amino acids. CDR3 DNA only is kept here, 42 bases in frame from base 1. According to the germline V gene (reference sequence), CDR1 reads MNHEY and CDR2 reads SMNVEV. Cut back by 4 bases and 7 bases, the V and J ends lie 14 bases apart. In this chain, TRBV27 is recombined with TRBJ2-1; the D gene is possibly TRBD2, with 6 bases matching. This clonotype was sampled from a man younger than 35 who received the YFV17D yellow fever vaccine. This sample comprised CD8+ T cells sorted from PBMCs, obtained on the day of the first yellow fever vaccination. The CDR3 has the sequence CASSSNRDLNEQFF. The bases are TGTGCCAGCAGTTCTAACCGGGACTTGAATGAGCAGTTCTTC.